Following are 27 T cell receptor beta chains from one sample sequenced in a study of beta chain features in type 1 diabetes. Isolated RNA was reverse transcribed in full, so expressed TCRB transcripts were sequenced. Here immunoSEQ multiplex PCR was the method, and the copy in TCRdb shows in-frame clones only, minus some. The repertoire holds under 250,000 clones, with 25% to 30% as singletons. Source material: central memory CD4+ T cells from blood. These receptors originate from a young man in good health.

With respect to this clone: Other DNA sequences in this sample translate to the same CDR3. The chain joins TRBV30 to TRBJ2-3; no definite D call. Germline assignment: CDR1 GTSNPN and CDR2 SVGIG (reference sequence). V lost 2 bases to trimming and J lost 2 bases, with 2 bases between them. This CDR3 is built from 11 residues. For the CDR3, the DNA is TGTGCCTGGAGTCCCACAGATACGCAGTATTTT. Translating gives CAWSPTDTQYF.

Only a few counts were recorded for this clone. Additional DNA sequences in this sample encode the identical CDR3. The chain is built from TRBV20-1 and TRBJ1-1, with D unclear. Trimming shortened V by 2 bases and J by 3 bases, and 4 bases separated the two germline ends. Germline V CDR1 and CDR2: DFQATT, SNEGSKA (reference sequence). This CDR3 region has 11 residues. CDR3 loop: CSARQDTEAFF. The CDR3 DNA follows: TGCAGTGCTAGACAGGACACTGAAGCTTTCTTT.

This clone appeared a few times. The rearrangement links TRBV21-1 to TRBJ2-1; the table's D call, TRBD2, was not checked against the DNA. TRBV21-1 is a recognized pseudogene. The CDR3 length is 14 residues. CDR3 coding DNA: TGTGCCAGCAGCTGCGGGGGGACCTACAATGAGCAGTTCTTC. This sequence encodes CASSCGGTYNEQFF.

This clone was recorded at least ten times. The chain carries TRBV29-1 and TRBJ2-1; perhaps TRBD2 as D (5 bases). V lost 6 bases and J 9 bases, leaving 15 bases between the germline ends. The CDR3 contains 12 residues. Germline CDR1 is SQVTM and CDR2 is ANQGSEA. The CDR3 sequence: CSVADPGSEQFF. In DNA, the CDR3 is TGCAGCGTCGCGGACCCGGGGAGTGAGCAGTTCTTC.

V is TRBV6-1 and J is TRBJ2-7; 10 bases map to TRBD1. Germline V gives CDR1 MNHNS, CDR2 SASEGT. With 2 bases clipped from V and 8 bases from J, the junction kept 6 bases outside the gene matches. This CDR3 has 14 amino acids. This CDR3 reads CASSETTGGVKQYF. The DNA of the CDR3 is TGTGCCAGCAGTGAAACGACAGGGGGCGTTAAGCAGTACTTC.

This clone was observed a handful of times. Written as DNA, the CDR3 is TGTGCCAGCAGCCCCCCTAGCGGGGGCACGTACTTC. Amino acid sequence: CASSPPSGGTYF. V is TRBV2 and J is TRBJ2-4; 10 nucleotides line up with TRBD2. Germline V gene sequence: CDR1 SNHLY, CDR2 FYNNEI. The CDR3 spans 12 residues. V was pared by 6 bases and J by 15 bases, with 8 bases of the junction left unmatched. The whole variable domain, filled in from reference TRBV2 and TRBJ2-4, reads EPEVTQTPSHQVTQMGQEVILRCVPISNHLYFYWYRQILGQKVEFLVSFYNNEISEKSEIFDDQFSVERPDGSNFTLKIRSTKLEDSAMYFCASSPPSGGTYFGAGTRLSVL.

The sample holds a few counts of this clone. V and J are TRBV15 and TRBJ2-7; tentatively, D is TRBD2 (6 bases). CDR1 and CDR2 from the germline V gene are LNHNV and YYDKDF (reference sequence). CDR3 length: 15 amino acids. Trimming stripped 3 bases from V and 3 bases from J, with 15 bases between. The DNA of the CDR3 is TGTGCCACCAGCAGGCAGGGACTGGACCACTACGAGCAGTACTTC. Protein product: CATSRQGLDHYEQYF.

The table lists this clone with a few counts. The chain recombines TRBV29-1 with TRBJ2-5, with D possibly matching TRBD2 (5 bases). The CDR3 covers 12 residues. V lost 3 bases to trimming and J lost 4 bases, with 9 bases between them. Germline lookup yields CDR1 SQVTM and CDR2 ANQGSEA. The CDR3 DNA follows: TGCAGCGTTGAGGCAGGAGGAGAGACCCAGTACTTC. Its protein is CSVEAGGETQYF.

V usage is TRBV18 and J usage is TRBJ1-1; possibly TRBD1 for D (5 bases). This CDR3 spans 12 amino acids. Germline CDR1 is KGHSH and CDR2 is LQKENI. V lost 6 bases and J 5 bases, leaving 10 bases between the germline ends. The CDR3 nucleotides are TGTGCCAGCTCGGGGGGAATAACTGAAGCTTTCTTT. Its translation is CASSGGITEAFF.

This clone was seen a handful of times. The chain links TRBV7-9 to TRBJ2-7; tentative D call: TRBD1 (6 bases). V lost 1 base to trimming and J lost 5 bases, with 15 bases between them. CDR3 length equals 15 residues. Germline CDR1 reads SEHNR; CDR2 reads FQNEAQ (reference sequence). The CDR3 sequence: CASSLDTGKVNEQYF. The DNA of the CDR3 is TGTGCCAGCAGCTTAGATACAGGGAAAGTAAACGAGCAGTACTTC. Complete variable domain (other parts from reference TRBV7-9 and TRBJ2-7): DTGVSQNPRHKITKRGQNVTFRCDPISEHNRLYWYRQTLGQGPEFLTYFQNEAQLEKSRLLSDRFSAERPKGSFSTLEIQRTEQGDSAMYLCASSLDTGKVNEQYFGPGTRLTVT.

The genes are TRBV30 and TRBJ2-1, with D unclear. This CDR3 is 11 amino acids long. The V gene lost 1 base and the J gene lost 9 bases, with 7 bases spanning the gap. Germline V CDR1 and CDR2: GTSNPN, SVGIG (reference sequence). The CDR3 bases are TGTGCCTGGAGTGCTAGTCTTGAGCAGTTCTTC. Translating it yields CAWSASLEQFF.

This clone was counted between two and nine times. The rearrangement joins TRBV2 to TRBJ1-1, with 8 nucleotides matching TRBD1. The CDR3 consists of 12 residues. The germline gives CDR1 SNHLY, CDR2 FYNNEI. Trimming cost V 7 bases and J 12 bases; bases outside gene matches: 10. CDR3 nucleotide sequence: TGTGCCAGCAACGAGGACAGGGTAAAGACTTTCTTT. This encodes CASNEDRVKTFF. Supplemented by reference TRBV2 and TRBJ1-1, the full variable domain reads EPEVTQTPSHQVTQMGQEVILRCVPISNHLYFYWYRQILGQKVEFLVSFYNNEISEKSEIFDDQFSVERPDGSNFTLKIRSTKLEDSAMYFCASNEDRVKTFFGQGTRLTVV.

This sequence joins TRBV25-1 and TRBJ2-7; 7 bases agree with TRBD1. Germline assignment: CDR1 MGHDK and CDR2 SYGVNS. CDR3 length: 15 amino acids. Trimming took 4 bases from V and 0 from J; bases not matched to a gene: 6. The CDR3 here is CASSGHGTDSYEQYF. The CDR3 nucleotides read TGTGCCAGCAGTGGCCATGGGACAGACTCCTACGAGCAGTACTTC.

This clone was detected a few times. The chain is built from TRBV18 and TRBJ2-7; 11 bases are shared with TRBD2. Trimming at V came to 3 bases and at J to 2 bases, leaving 3 bases not matched to a gene. The germline CDR1 and CDR2 sequences are KGHSH and LQKENI. The CDR3 length is 15 residues. This CDR3 is CASSPGLAVAYEQYF. The CDR3 region has the DNA TGTGCCAGCTCACCGGGACTAGCGGTGGCCTACGAGCAGTACTTC. The complete variable domain, with remaining parts taken from reference TRBV18 and TRBJ2-7, reads NAGVMQNPRHLVRRRGQEARLRCSPMKGHSHVYWYRQLPEEGLKFMVYLQKENIIDESGMPKERFSAEFPKEGPSILRIQQVVRGDSAAYFCASSPGLAVAYEQYFGPGTRLTVT.

Points on this clone: Distinct nucleotide sequences in the sample also encode this CDR3. The V and J genes are TRBV20-1 and TRBJ2-1; D uncertain. This CDR3 comprises 10 residues. Germline V gives CDR1 DFQATT, CDR2 SNEGSKA (reference sequence). The V and J ends lost 3 bases and 7 bases respectively, with 4 bases between them. The CDR3 sequence is CSASRNEQFF. DNA for the CDR3: TGCAGTGCTAGTCGAAATGAGCAGTTCTTC.

This clone was seen only a few times. The chain has TRBV6-6 and TRBJ2-7, with D unresolved. Germline CDR1 is MNHNY and CDR2 is SVGAGI (reference sequence). Trimming removed 2 bases from V and 5 bases from J, with 13 bases in between. The CDR3 runs 14 residues. The CDR3 DNA is TGTGCCAGCAGTTACGACGGAAAAGATAACGAGCAGTACTTC. Protein sequence: CASSYDGKDNEQYF.

The chain employs TRBV27 and TRBJ1-2; D might be TRBD1 (6 bases). In germline, CDR1 is MNHEY, CDR2 SMNVEV (reference sequence). V lost 5 bases to trimming and J lost 7 bases, with 17 bases between them. The CDR3 totals 14 residues. The CDR3: CASSPLAGATGYTF. CDR3 in DNA: TGTGCCAGCAGTCCCCTCGCAGGGGCAACTGGCTACACCTTC.

This chain links TRBV9 with TRBJ2-1; D is unclear. The CDR3 contains 15 residues. V dropped 0 bases and J dropped 0 bases, with 7 bases sitting between them. Germline V lookup: CDR1 SGDLS, CDR2 YYNGEE. The CDR3 DNA reads TGTGCCAGCAGCGTAGACGCGGCCTCCTACAATGAGCAGTTCTTC. Translation: CASSVDAASYNEQFF.

This clone was seen more than once but under ten times. The chain joins TRBV7-8 to TRBJ2-2; D might be TRBD2 (6 bases). Deletions cut 8 bases from V and 0 bases from J, with 13 bases between. The CDR3 is made up of 15 amino acids. Per the germline V gene, CDR1 is SGHVS and CDR2 is FQNEAQ. CDR3 loop: CASRRGNSNTGELFF. For the CDR3, the DNA is TGTGCCAGCCGGCGGGGTAACTCGAACACCGGGGAGCTGTTTTTT. Together with reference TRBV7-8 and TRBJ2-2, the CDR3 gives the full variable domain: GAGVSQSPRYKVAKRGQDVALRCDPISGHVSLFWYQQALGQGPEFLTYFQNEAQLDKSGLPSDRFFAERPEGSVSTLKIQRTQQEDSAVYLCASRRGNSNTGELFFGEGSRLTVL.

This chain uses TRBV7-2 with TRBJ2-2; 7 nucleotides line up with TRBD1. Germline values: CDR1 SGHTA, CDR2 FQGNSA. V was pared by 5 bases and J by 7 bases, with 10 bases of the junction left unmatched. There are 15 residues in the CDR3. The CDR3 sequence is CASSTGQFGHGELFF. CDR3 nucleotide sequence: TGTGCCAGCAGCACGGGACAGTTTGGTCACGGGGAGCTGTTTTTT.

A few counts support this clone. The chain couples TRBV9 to TRBJ2-5; TRBD1 agrees at 9 bases. The J segment lost 5 bases and the V segment lost 2 bases, leaving 4 bases of the junction unmatched. CDR1 and CDR2 from the germline V gene are SGDLS and YYNGEE. This CDR3 region has 14 residues. The CDR3 reads CASSVGQGWETQYF. In DNA form, the CDR3 reads TGTGCCAGCAGCGTGGGACAGGGTTGGGAGACCCAGTACTTC.

This clone has more than one count but fewer than ten. The rearrangement uses TRBV6-1 and TRBJ2-3; 9 bases fit TRBD1. The J segment lost 2 bases and the V segment lost 0 bases, leaving 3 bases of the junction unmatched. This CDR3 contains 16 residues. The germline CDR1 and CDR2 sequences are MNHNS and SASEGT. CDR3 loop: CASSEAGTGYTDTQYF. As DNA, the CDR3 is TGTGCCAGCAGTGAAGCGGGGACAGGGTACACAGATACGCAGTATTTT.

J is TRBJ2-7 and V is TRBV2; TRBD1 matches 9 bases. This CDR3 contains 15 residues. J was trimmed by 0 bases and V by 6 bases; bases with no gene match: 6. Germline CDR1 and CDR2: SNHLY and FYNNEI. CDR3 in DNA: TGTGCCAGCAGGTCCGGGACAGGGCCCTCCTACGAGCAGTACTTC. Protein: CASRSGTGPSYEQYF.

This clone was picked up a small number of times. The chain employs TRBV28 and TRBJ2-1; no clear D gene. Looked up from germline, CDR1 is MDHEN and CDR2 is SYDVKM. V lost 1 base and J 8 bases, leaving 3 bases between the germline ends. The CDR3 contains 11 residues. The DNA for the CDR3 is TGTGCCAGCAGTTTATTCCATGAGCAGTTCTTC. Translated, it gives CASSLFHEQFF.

This rearrangement joins TRBV7-2 to TRBJ2-4; D might be TRBD1 (5 bases). This CDR3 region has 14 residues. The V and J ends lost 3 bases and 7 bases respectively, with 13 bases between them. Germline V gene data show CDR1 as SGHTA and CDR2 as FQGNSA. In DNA form, the CDR3 reads TGTGCCAGCAGCTTTTCCGGGTCAGGGAACATTCAGTACTTC. Protein sequence: CASSFSGSGNIQYF.

V usage is TRBV5-6 and J usage is TRBJ2-7; 8 positions agree with TRBD2. V lost 1 base, J lost 0 bases, and 3 bases stayed unmatched. This CDR3 has 15 residues. The V gene's germline CDR1 is SGHDT and CDR2 YYEEEE. The CDR3 sequence: CASSLSGRYSYEQYF. The CDR3, as DNA: TGTGCCAGCAGCTTGAGCGGGAGATACTCCTACGAGCAGTACTTC.

This clone was seen a few times. The chain has TRBV7-9 and TRBJ2-2, with D unclear. The CDR3 spans 14 residues. The V end was cut by 3 bases, the J end by 5 bases, with 10 bases between. Germline V gives CDR1 SEHNR, CDR2 FQNEAQ (reference sequence). The CDR3 spells CASSFHLGTGELFF. Written as DNA, the CDR3 is TGTGCCAGCAGCTTCCACTTGGGAACCGGGGAGCTGTTTTTT.